The 15 T cell receptor beta chains below were found in one sample sequenced in a study of lymphopenia after photon versus proton radiotherapy. Some clones are missing from TCRdb's copy, which holds only in-frame ones; the method was immunoSEQ multiplex PCR. The table includes fewer than 25,000 clones, roughly 84% detected once. The sequencing used peripheral blood, collected from a patient treated with photon-based radiotherapy. Source of these receptors: a man aged 40-49 years with gastric cancer.

This clone showed up just once. The CDR3 sequence is CASMGGQGGYSNQPQHF. CDR3 sequence (DNA): TGTGCCAGTATGGGCGGACAGGGCGGGTATAGCAATCAGCCCCAGCATTTT. This chain joins TRBV19 and TRBJ1-5; 8 bases fit TRBD1. The germline gives CDR1 LNHDA, CDR2 SQIVND (reference sequence). CDR3 length: 17 residues. V shed 7 bases and J 0 bases; nucleotides not matched to a gene: 11.

This chain uses TRBV19 with TRBJ2-5; 10 bases agree with TRBD1. Trimming cost V 6 bases and J 4 bases; bases outside gene matches: 14. This CDR3 region has 17 residues. CDR1 is LNHDA, CDR2 SQIVND, per germline (reference sequence). CDR3 sequence reads: CASRLGDRGLVRETQYF. DNA for the CDR3: TGTGCCAGTAGGCTGGGGGACAGGGGTTTAGTTCGAGAGACCCAGTACTTC.

This clone was picked up a small number of times. This chain uses TRBV5-5 with TRBJ1-5; 8 nucleotides agree with TRBD1. The germline CDR1 and CDR2 sequences are SGHKS and YYEKEE (reference sequence). The V segment lost 4 bases and the J segment 6 bases; nucleotides outside the gene matches: 9. CDR3 length: 15 amino acids. DNA of the CDR3: TGTGCCAGCAGCGTGGCAGGGACAGGCTTTCAGCCCCAGCATTTT. This translates into CASSVAGTGFQPQHF.

The gene calls are TRBV6-5 and TRBJ1-1; 9 bases are a match to TRBD1. In germline, CDR1 is MNHEY, CDR2 SVGAGI. This CDR3 is built from 15 residues. V shed 5 bases, J shed 6 bases, and the junction held 10 bases outside the gene matches. CDR3 sequence (DNA): TGTGCCAGCAGTCCTCCGGGACAGGGAGGGGCTGAAGCTTTCTTT. Translating it yields CASSPPGQGGAEAFF.

This clone was detected once. This chain links TRBV7-7 with TRBJ2-1, with D unclear. The CDR3 loop spans 18 amino acids. Trimming took off 3 bases at V and 3 bases at J, with 21 bases between the two ends. Germline lookup yields CDR1 SSHAT and CDR2 FNYEAQ (reference sequence). The CDR3 DNA reads TGTGCCAGCAGCTTCCCCTCCAGGTCCCAGTTGTTCTACAATGAGCAGTTCTTC. Translating gives CASSFPSRSQLFYNEQFF.

This chain connects TRBV7-9 to TRBJ2-7; 7 bases line up with TRBD2. Germline lookup yields CDR1 SEHNR and CDR2 FQNEAQ (reference sequence). J gave up 2 bases and V 5 bases, and 6 bases lay outside the gene matches. The CDR3 extends over 14 amino acids. The CDR3 DNA reads as TGTGCCAGCAGCCGCTGGGGGGGGACCTACGAGCAGTACTTC. Encoded protein: CASSRWGGTYEQYF.

The genes are TRBV7-2 and TRBJ1-2; no clear D. V was trimmed by 5 bases and J by 4 bases, leaving 11 bases between them. The CDR3 has 13 amino acids. Looked up from germline, CDR1 is SGHTA and CDR2 is FQGNSA. DNA for the CDR3: TGTGCCAGCAGCCCCCGGCGGGGCTATGGCTACACCTTC. Amino acids: CASSPRRGYGYTF.

The chain joins TRBV6-1 to TRBJ2-7; TRBD1 matches 8 bases. The CDR3 sequence is 14 residues long. Per the germline V gene, CDR1 is MNHNS and CDR2 is SASEGT. With V trimmed by 5 bases and J by 6 bases, 9 bases remained unmatched. CDR3 sequence reads: CASSLLGQGAEQYF. For the CDR3, the DNA is TGTGCCAGCAGTCTATTAGGACAGGGCGCCGAGCAGTACTTC.

The rearrangement links TRBV7-9 to TRBJ2-1; 8 bases line up with TRBD1. Germline values: CDR1 SEHNR, CDR2 FQNEAQ (reference sequence). After removal of 2 bases from V and 16 bases from J, the junction contained 13 bases not matched to a gene. The CDR3 contains 14 residues. CDR3 in amino acids: CASSLMGIDRGFFF. The CDR3, as DNA: TGTGCCAGCAGCTTAATGGGGATAGACAGGGGCTTTTTCTTC.

This sequence joins TRBV27 and TRBJ1-4; 7 bases match TRBD1. The junction had 8 bases not matched to a gene; V was cut back by 5 bases and J by 5 bases. This CDR3 region has 15 residues. Looked up from germline, CDR1 is MNHEY and CDR2 is SMNVEV (reference sequence). The CDR3 sequence is CASSTSGTVNEKLFF. The CDR3 DNA is TGTGCCAGCAGTACCTCCGGGACAGTAAATGAAAAACTGTTTTTT. The variable domain in full, completed from reference TRBV27 and TRBJ1-4, reads EAQVTQNPRYLITVTGKKLTVTCSQNMNHEYMSWYRQDPGLGLRQIYYSMNVEVTDKGDVPEGYKVSRKEKRNFPLILESPSPNQTSLYFCASSTSGTVNEKLFFGSGTQLSVL.

This rearrangement joins TRBV5-1 to TRBJ1-4; 7 bases agree with TRBD1. The ends lost 4 bases at V and 0 bases at J; junction bases unmatched: 3. CDR3 length equals 15 residues. From germline, CDR1 is SGHRS and CDR2 YFSETQ. The CDR3 nucleotides read TGCGCCAGCAGCCGAGGGACAGCAACTAATGAAAAACTGTTTTTT. Translated, it gives CASSRGTATNEKLFF.

The genes are TRBV5-4 and TRBJ2-1, with 8 bases identical to TRBD2. V lost 3 bases, J lost 0 bases, and 8 bases stayed unmatched. The CDR3 totals 17 residues. Germline V gene data show CDR1 as SGHNT and CDR2 as YYREEE (reference sequence). DNA of the CDR3: TGTGCCAGCAGCTCGGCGGGGGGCCTGAGCTCCTACAATGAGCAGTTCTTC. Its translation: CASSSAGGLSSYNEQFF. The variable domain in full, with the rest retrieved from reference TRBV5-4 and TRBJ2-1, is ETGVTQSPTHLIKTRGQQVTLRCSSQSGHNTVSWYQQALGQGPQFIFQYYREEENGRGNFPPRFSGLQFPNYSSELNVNALELDDSALYLCASSSAGGLSSYNEQFFGPGTRLTVL.

The chain links TRBV18 to TRBJ1-4; 9 bases are a match to TRBD1. Looked up from germline, CDR1 is KGHSH and CDR2 is LQKENI. The CDR3 spans 15 residues. The ends lost 0 bases at V and 7 bases at J; junction bases unmatched: 3. In DNA form, the CDR3 reads TGTGCCAGCTCACCACCGGACAGGGGAGGTGAAAAACTGTTTTTT. Protein product: CASSPPDRGGEKLFF.

The rearrangement joins TRBV9 to TRBJ1-2, with TRBD1 matching 7 bases. The CDR3 length is 14 residues. The V and J ends lost 4 bases and 5 bases, in that order; junction bases with no gene match: 8. In germline, CDR1 is SGDLS, CDR2 YYNGEE. In nucleotides, the CDR3 is TGTGCCAGCAGCTCCGGGACAGACTTTTATGGCTACACCTTC. It is translated as CASSSGTDFYGYTF.

The table lists this clone with a count of one. This CDR3 is also generated by other DNA sequences in the sample. The gene calls are TRBV5-1 and TRBJ1-2; D call uncertain. CDR3 length: 13 residues. Germline V gene lookup returns CDR1 SGHRS and CDR2 YFSETQ. V was shortened by 4 bases and J by 0 bases, with 7 bases between the two germline ends. In DNA, the CDR3 is TGCGCCAGCAGCCTGTCCCCTAACTATGGCTACACCTTC. This codes for CASSLSPNYGYTF.